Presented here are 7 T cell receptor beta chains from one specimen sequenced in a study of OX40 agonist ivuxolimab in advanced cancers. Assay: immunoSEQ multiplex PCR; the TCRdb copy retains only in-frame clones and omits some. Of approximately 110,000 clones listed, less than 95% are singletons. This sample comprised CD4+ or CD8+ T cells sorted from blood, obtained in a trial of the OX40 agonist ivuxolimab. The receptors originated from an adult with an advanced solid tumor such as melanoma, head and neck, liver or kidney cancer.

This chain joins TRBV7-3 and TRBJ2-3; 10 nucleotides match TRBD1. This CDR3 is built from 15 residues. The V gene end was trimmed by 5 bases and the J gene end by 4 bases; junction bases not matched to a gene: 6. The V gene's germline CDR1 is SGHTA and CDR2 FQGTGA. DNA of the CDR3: TGTGCCAGCAGCGTGCGGGACAGGGGTTCAGATACGCAGTATTTT. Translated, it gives CASSVRDRGSDTQYF.

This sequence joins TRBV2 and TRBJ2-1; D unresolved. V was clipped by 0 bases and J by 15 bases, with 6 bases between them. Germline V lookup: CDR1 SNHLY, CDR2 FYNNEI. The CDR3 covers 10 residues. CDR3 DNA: TGTGCCAGCAGTGAAGCGCATCCGTTCTTC. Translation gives CASSEAHPFF.

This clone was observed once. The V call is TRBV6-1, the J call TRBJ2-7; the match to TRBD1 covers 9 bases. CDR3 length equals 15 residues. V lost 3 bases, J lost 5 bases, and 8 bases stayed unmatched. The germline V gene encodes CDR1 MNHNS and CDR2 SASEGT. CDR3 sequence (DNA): TGTGCCAGCAGTGAGGCAGGGACAGGGAGCCACGAGCAGTACTTC. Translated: CASSEAGTGSHEQYF.

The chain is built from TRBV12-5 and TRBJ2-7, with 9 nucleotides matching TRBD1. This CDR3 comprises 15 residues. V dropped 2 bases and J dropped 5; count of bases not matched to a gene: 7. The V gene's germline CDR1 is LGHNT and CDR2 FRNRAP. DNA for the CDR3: TGTGCTAGTGGTTTGTCAAGGACAGGGGTCCACGAGCAGTACTTC. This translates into CASGLSRTGVHEQYF.

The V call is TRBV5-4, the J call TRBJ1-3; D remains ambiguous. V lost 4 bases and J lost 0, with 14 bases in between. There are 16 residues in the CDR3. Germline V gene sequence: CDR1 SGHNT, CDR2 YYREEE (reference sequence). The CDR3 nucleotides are TGTGCCAGCAGCGGGCCGGTTCGGATCTCTGGAAACACCATATATTTT. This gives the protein CASSGPVRISGNTIYF.

The DNA of the CDR3 is TGTGCCAGCAGTTTATATTTGGGCAGGAGTAGCAATCAGCCCCAGCATTTT. Translation: CASSLYLGRSSNQPQHF. The chain is built from TRBV28 and TRBJ1-5; the D is unclear. Germline-derived CDR1 and CDR2 are MDHEN and SYDVKM. Trimming stripped 1 base from V and 0 bases from J, with 13 bases between. This CDR3 region has 17 residues.

CDR3 region: CASSRQFYEQYF. In DNA, the CDR3 is TGTGCCAGCAGCCGGCAGTTCTACGAGCAGTACTTC. The chain couples TRBV14 to TRBJ2-7; unclear D gene. V lost 4 bases and J 3 bases, leaving 7 bases between the germline ends. The V gene's germline CDR1 is SGHDN and CDR2 FVKESK. This CDR3 spans 12 amino acids.